This TCR beta chain was documented in a study of graft-versus-host responses after intestinal transplantation. As for the study in general: The whole recipient group had anti-thymocyte globulin induction followed by tacrolimus and steroids for roughly three years.

As for this clone: The target antigen is unknown.

Per the germline V gene, CDR1 is MRHNA and CDR2 is SNTAGT. Trimming took off 5 bases at V and 0 bases at J, with 10 bases between the two ends. The CDR3 has 14 residues. TCRdb keeps only in-frame clones here, not all; method: immunoSEQ multiplex PCR. The sample carries about 35,000 clones, over 90% recorded once. This clonotype was sampled from a human donor who was the organ donor for an intestinal transplant. The starting material was unstimulated CD8+ T cells sorted from spleen or lymph node cells, obtained before transplant. V usage is TRBV6-4 and J usage is TRBJ1-1; D might be TRBD1 (6 bases). In nucleotides, the CDR3 is TGTGCCAGCAGTAACAGGGTTCTGAACACTGAAGCTTTCTTT. Its protein product is CASSNRVLNTEAFF.